This T cell receptor (beta chain) was profiled in a study of cytomegalovirus exposure and HLA in healthy donors. Study information: Earlier sequencing of 150 million to 200 million T cells yielded 100 million to 120 million unique TCR beta sequences.

This CDR3 region has 16 residues. Germline CDR1 SEHNR, CDR2 FQNEAQ (reference sequence). Deletions cut 5 bases from V and 0 bases from J, with 16 bases between. The PCR contained 60 Vbeta and 13 Jbeta primers. The data were produced by immunoSEQ multiplex PCR, yet TCRdb's version contains in-frame clones alone and is incomplete. The sample has 150,000 to 200,000 clones, around 80% seen once; the top ten hold about 4.6%. The origin of this receptor is a woman aged 30 to 39 in good health and CMV-seropositive. The rearrangement uses TRBV7-9 and TRBJ1-1; unclear D gene. The source material was PBMCs. The CDR3 loop reads CASSPEGAAMNTEAFF. The CDR3 DNA reads TGTGCCAGCAGCCCCGAGGGTGCGGCAATGAACACTGAAGCTTTCTTT.